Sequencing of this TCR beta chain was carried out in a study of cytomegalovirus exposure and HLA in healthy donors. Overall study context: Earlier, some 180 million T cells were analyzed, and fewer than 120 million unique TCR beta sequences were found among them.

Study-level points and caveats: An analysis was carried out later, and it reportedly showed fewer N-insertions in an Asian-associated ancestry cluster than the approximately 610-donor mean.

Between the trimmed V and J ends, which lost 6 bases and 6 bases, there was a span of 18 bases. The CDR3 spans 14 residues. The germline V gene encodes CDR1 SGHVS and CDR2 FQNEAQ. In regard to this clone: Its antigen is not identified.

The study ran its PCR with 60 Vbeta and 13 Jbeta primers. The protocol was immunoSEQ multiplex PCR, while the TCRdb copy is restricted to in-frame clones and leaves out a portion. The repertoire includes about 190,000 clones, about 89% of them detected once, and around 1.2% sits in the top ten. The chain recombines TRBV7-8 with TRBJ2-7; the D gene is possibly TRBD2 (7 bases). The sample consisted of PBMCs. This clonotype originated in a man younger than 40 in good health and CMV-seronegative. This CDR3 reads CASSYREGSGEQYF. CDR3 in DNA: TGTGCCAGCAGTTACAGGGAGGGAAGCGGCGAGCAGTACTTC. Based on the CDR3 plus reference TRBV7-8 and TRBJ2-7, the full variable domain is GAGVSQSPRYKVAKRGQDVALRCDPISGHVSLFWYQQALGQGPEFLTYFQNEAQLDKSGLPSDRFFAERPEGSVSTLKIQRTQQEDSAVYLCASSYREGSGEQYFGPGTRLTVT.